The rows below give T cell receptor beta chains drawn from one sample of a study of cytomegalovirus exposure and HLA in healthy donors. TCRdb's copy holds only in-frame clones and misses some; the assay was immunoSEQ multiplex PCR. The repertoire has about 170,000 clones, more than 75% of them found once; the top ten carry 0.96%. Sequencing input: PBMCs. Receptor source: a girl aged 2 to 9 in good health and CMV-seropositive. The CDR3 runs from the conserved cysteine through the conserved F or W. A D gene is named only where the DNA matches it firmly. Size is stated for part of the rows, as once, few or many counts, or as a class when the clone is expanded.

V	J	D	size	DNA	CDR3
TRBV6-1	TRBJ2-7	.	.	TGTGCCAGCAGTGAAGACCAGGGTTCGGCTTTCTACGAGCAGTACTTC	CASSEDQGSAFYEQYF
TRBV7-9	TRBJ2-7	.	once	TGTGCCAGCAGCTTAGGAAGTAGTAGCGGAAGCTACGAGCAGTACTTC	CASSLGSSSGSYEQYF
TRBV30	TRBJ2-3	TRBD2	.	TGTGCCTGGACTAGCGGGATAGATACGCAGTATTTT	CAWTSGIDTQYF
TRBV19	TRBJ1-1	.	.	TGTGCCAGTAACCCGGGACTGAACGCTAACACTGAAGCTTTCTTT	CASNPGLNANTEAFF
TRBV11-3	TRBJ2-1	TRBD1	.	TGTGCCAGCAGCCGAGGGGGCGGGCGCCACAATGAGCAGTTCTTC	CASSRGGGRHNEQFF
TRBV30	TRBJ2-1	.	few	TGTGCTGGAGGGGCGGGGACGACCTACAATGAGCAGTTCTTC	CAGGAGTTYNEQFF
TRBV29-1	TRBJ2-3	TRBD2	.	TGCAGCGTTGGACTTTTAGCGGGAGTTTACACAGATACGCAGTATTTT	CSVGLLAGVYTDTQYF
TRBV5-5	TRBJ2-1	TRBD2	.	TGTGCCAGCAGTGTTGGGACTAGCGGGAGCAATGAGCAGTTCTTC	CASSVGTSGSNEQFF
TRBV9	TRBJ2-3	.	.	TGTGCCAGCAGCGAGACTGGGAGAGTAGATACGCAGTATTTT	CASSETGRVDTQYF
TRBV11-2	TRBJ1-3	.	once	TGTGCCAGCAGCTTTAATCGTTTTGGGACTTACTACATATATTTT	CASSFNRFGTYYIYF
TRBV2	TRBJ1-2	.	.	TGTGCCAGCAGTAGTTTAGGGGTCCGATATGGCTACACCTTC	CASSSLGVRYGYTF
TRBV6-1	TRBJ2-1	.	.	TGTGCCAGCAGTCCACGGAGCCGACCAAATGAGCAGTTCTTC	CASSPRSRPNEQFF
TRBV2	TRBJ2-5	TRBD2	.	TGTGCCAGCAGCCTACTAGCGGGAGATCAGACCCAGTACTTC	CASSLLAGDQTQYF
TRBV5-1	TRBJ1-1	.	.	TGCGCCAGCAGGCGTACCACGGGACTCCAAAACACTGAAGCTTTCTTT	CASRRTTGLQNTEAFF
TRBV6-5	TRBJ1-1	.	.	TGTGCCAGCAGTTACGCGGGTATGAACACTGAAGCTTTCTTT	CASSYAGMNTEAFF
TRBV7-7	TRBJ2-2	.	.	TGTGCTAGCAGCTCACCGCAGGGAATTGGGACCGGGGAGCTGTTTTTT	CASSSPQGIGTGELFF
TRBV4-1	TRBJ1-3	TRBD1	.	TGCGCCAGCAGCCAATTCCCAGGGGGTTCGGTTGGAAACACCATATATTTT	CASSQFPGGSVGNTIYF
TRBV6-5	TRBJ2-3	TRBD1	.	TGTGCCAGCAGGTCCGGGACAGGGCACACAGATACGCAGTATTTT	CASRSGTGHTDTQYF
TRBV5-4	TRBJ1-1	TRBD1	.	TGTGCCAGCAGCTTGGGGACAGGGGAAGCTTTCTTT	CASSLGTGEAFF
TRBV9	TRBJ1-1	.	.	TGTGCCAGCAGCCCGGGGGGGAACACTGAAGCTTTCTTT	CASSPGGNTEAFF
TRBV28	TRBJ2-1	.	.	TGTGCCAGCAGCCCCGGGACACCTAATGAGCAGTTCTTC	CASSPGTPNEQFF
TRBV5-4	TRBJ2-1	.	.	TGTGCCAGCAGCACTCGAGACTACAATGAGCAGTTCTTC	CASSTRDYNEQFF
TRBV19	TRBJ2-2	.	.	TGTGCCAGTACCCTCATGGGCCAGGGCGGTAGCGGGGAGCTGTTTTTT	CASTLMGQGGSGELFF
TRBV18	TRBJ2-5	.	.	TGTGCCAGCTCACAGAAGGGAGTGGAAGAGACCCAGTACTTC	CASSQKGVEETQYF
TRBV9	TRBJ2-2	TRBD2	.	TGTGCCAGCAGCGGTGGGGGCGGGAGGGATACCGGGGAGCTGTTTTTT	CASSGGGGRDTGELFF
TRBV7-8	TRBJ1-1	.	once	TGTGCCAGCAGCTTAAACAGGGTGAACACTGAAGCTTTCTTT	CASSLNRVNTEAFF
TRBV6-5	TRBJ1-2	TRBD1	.	TGTGCCAGCACTCAGGGGGAATGGGATGGCTACACCTTC	CASTQGEWDGYTF
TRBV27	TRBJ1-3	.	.	TGTGCCAGCAGTTTGGGCATCTCTGGAAACACCATATATTTT	CASSLGISGNTIYF
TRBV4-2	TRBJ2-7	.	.	TGTGCCAGCAGCCCTCCGAGCTCCTACGAGCAGTACTTC	CASSPPSSYEQYF
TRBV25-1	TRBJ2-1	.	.	TGTGCCAGCAGCTTCAATGAGCAGTTCTTC	CASSFNEQFF
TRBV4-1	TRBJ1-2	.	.	TGCGCCAGCACCGGGATGGGGGCCAGCTACACCTTC	CASTGMGASYTF
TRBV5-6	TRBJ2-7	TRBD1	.	TGTGCCAGCAGCTGGGGACAGGGGGCCTACGAGCAGTACTTC	CASSWGQGAYEQYF
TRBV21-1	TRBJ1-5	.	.	TGTGCCAGCAGCAAAACGGGGGGGGACAGGGATCAGCCCCAGCATTTT	CASSKTGGDRDQPQHF
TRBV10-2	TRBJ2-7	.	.	TGCGCCAGCAGAAACATAGCGGCCTCCTACGAGCAGTACTTC	CASRNIAASYEQYF
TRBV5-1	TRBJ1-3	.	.	TGCGCCAGCAGCTTGGAAGGGAGGAACACCATATATTTT	CASSLEGRNTIYF
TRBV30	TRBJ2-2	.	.	TGTGCCTGGAACATTGGGGGGTTGGACACCGGGGAGCTGTTTTTT	CAWNIGGLDTGELFF